These 18 T cell receptor beta chains came from one sample sequenced in a study of T cell responses to AZD1222 COVID-19 vaccine. Clones were sequenced by immunoSEQ multiplex PCR, and TCRdb holds only the in-frame ones, with some missing. The sample carries roughly 170,000 clones, 90% recorded once. The specimen was peripheral blood, collected on day 0 of AZD1222 vaccination. The receptors come from an adult in good health.

The chain carries TRBV4-1 and TRBJ2-7; the match to TRBD1 covers 7 bases. The CDR3 totals 17 residues. J was trimmed by 0 bases and V by 6 bases; bases with no gene match: 14. Germline V lookup: CDR1 MGHRA, CDR2 YSYEKL. Here the CDR3 DNA reads TGCGCCAGCAGGGCAGGGGGATTCCCCCTCTCCTCCTACGAGCAGTACTTC. This encodes CASRAGGFPLSSYEQYF.

This chain connects TRBV27 to TRBJ2-3; D is perhaps TRBD1 (6 bases). Per the germline V gene, CDR1 is MNHEY and CDR2 is SMNVEV (reference sequence). This CDR3 has 15 residues. V lost 4 bases and J lost 0, with 11 bases in between. In nucleotides, the CDR3 is TGTGCCAGCAGTTCCGGGACAACTAGCACAGATACGCAGTATTTT. This codes for CASSSGTTSTDTQYF.

The chain employs TRBV19 and TRBJ2-4, with 7 bases fitting TRBD1. V was clipped by 5 bases and J by 0 bases; unmatched bases: 7. This CDR3 spans 16 amino acids. The germline V gene encodes CDR1 LNHDA and CDR2 SQIVND (reference sequence). DNA of the CDR3: TGTGCCAGTAGTGTAACAGGGGCAGCAGCCAAAAACATTCAGTACTTC. Encoded protein: CASSVTGAAAKNIQYF.

The CDR3 region is CASSFAGQGNTEAFF. DNA of the CDR3: TGTGCCAGCAGTTTCGCGGGCCAGGGGAACACTGAAGCTTTCTTT. V usage is TRBV6-5 and J usage is TRBJ1-1, with D tentatively TRBD1 (5 bases). This CDR3 has 15 amino acids. CDR1 is MNHEY, CDR2 SVGAGI, per germline. V was clipped by 4 bases and J by 1 base, with 13 bases between them.

This clone was seen once. J is TRBJ2-7 and V is TRBV11-3, with a tentative D call TRBD1 (5 bases). Trimming took 5 bases from V and 5 from J, leaving 10 bases between them. The CDR3 covers 12 residues. In germline, CDR1 is SGHNT, CDR2 YENEEA. Here the CDR3 reads CASSHDSNEQYF. CDR3 coding DNA: TGTGCCAGCAGCCACGACAGCAACGAGCAGTACTTC.

The table lists this clone with a count of one. This chain joins TRBV19 and TRBJ1-6, with 11 nucleotides matching TRBD1. Germline V gene sequence: CDR1 LNHDA, CDR2 SQIVND (reference sequence). The CDR3 spans 13 residues. V trimming: 9 bases; J trimming: 9 bases; junction bases outside the gene matches: 4. In nucleotides, the CDR3 is TGTGCCAGCGCCGGGACAGGGGGTTCACCCCTCCACTTT. It encodes CASAGTGGSPLHF. The variable domain in full, completed from reference TRBV19 and TRBJ1-6, reads DGGITQSPKYLFRKEGQNVTLSCEQNLNHDAMYWYRQDPGQGLRLIYYSQIVNDFQKGDIAEGYSVSREKKESFPLTVTSAQKNPTAFYLCASAGTGGSPLHFGNGTRLTVT.

This clone was observed a single time. The chain uses TRBV14 and TRBJ2-2; tentatively, D is TRBD1 (5 bases). Per the germline V gene, CDR1 is SGHDN and CDR2 is FVKESK. V lost 0 bases, J lost 5 bases, and 19 bases lay in between. The CDR3 has 18 residues. CDR3 nucleotides: TGTGCCAGCAGCCAAGAAATAGTGGCAGCAGGGCAAACCGGGGAGCTGTTTTTT. Its translation is CASSQEIVAAGQTGELFF. The full variable domain, its missing parts supplied by reference TRBV14 and TRBJ2-2, is EAGVTQFPSHSVIEKGQTVTLRCDPISGHDNLYWYRRVMGKEIKFLLHFVKESKQDESGMPNNRFLAERTGGTYSTLKVQPAELEDSGVYFCASSQEIVAAGQTGELFFGEGSRLTVL.

The CDR3 is CASSPGAGGNNEQFF. CDR3 in DNA: TGTGCCAGCAGCCCGGGAGCGGGGGGCAACAATGAGCAGTTCTTC. The genes are TRBV9 and TRBJ2-1; 9 bases line up with TRBD2. The ends lost 4 bases at V and 5 bases at J; junction bases unmatched: 7. Germline-derived CDR1 and CDR2 are SGDLS and YYNGEE. The CDR3 runs to 15 residues.

The chain employs TRBV6-5 and TRBJ1-4; 8 bases line up with TRBD1. This CDR3 spans 16 amino acids. Germline V CDR1 and CDR2: MNHEY, SVGAGI. Trimming at V came to 3 bases and at J to 2 bases, leaving 5 bases not matched to a gene. CDR3: CASSYSGGGTNEKLFF. CDR3 bases: TGTGCCAGCAGTTATTCAGGGGGCGGTACTAATGAAAAACTGTTTTTT.

The rearrangement uses TRBV12-3 or TRBV12-4 and TRBJ1-2, with D unclear. The V end was cut by 7 bases, the J end by 7 bases, with 16 bases between. There are 13 residues in the CDR3. CDR3 in DNA: TGTGCCAGCACCCCCTTCAAGGGTTTTGGCTACACCTTC. Residues: CASTPFKGFGYTF.

This chain connects TRBV7-9 to TRBJ1-1, with TRBD1 as a possible D gene (5 bases). Germline V gene sequence: CDR1 SEHNR, CDR2 FQNEAQ (reference sequence). The V end lost 3 bases, the J end lost 1 base, and 12 bases lay between the germline ends. The length of the CDR3 is 15 residues. The CDR3 reads CASSLWGTGNTEAFF. In DNA, the CDR3 is TGTGCCAGCAGCTTGTGGGGAACAGGGAACACTGAAGCTTTCTTT.

This rearrangement joins TRBV7-7 to TRBJ2-5, with 8 bases identical to TRBD2. This CDR3 has 15 residues. Germline loops: CDR1 SSHAT, CDR2 FNYEAQ (reference sequence). J was trimmed by 9 bases and V by 6 bases; bases with no gene match: 15. The CDR3 loop is CASRTGGPLSVAQYF. CDR3 bases: TGTGCCAGCAGGACGGGGGGGCCGCTCTCCGTGGCCCAGTACTTC.

V gene TRBV6-5 combines with J gene TRBJ1-2, with 11 bases matching TRBD1. In germline, CDR1 is MNHEY, CDR2 SVGAGI. The CDR3 loop spans 16 amino acids. With V trimmed by 4 bases and J by 1 base, 5 bases remained unmatched. CDR3 DNA sequence: TGTGCCAGCAGTTGGGCGGGACAGGGGGGTAACTATGGCTACACCTTC. Translating gives CASSWAGQGGNYGYTF.

This chain links TRBV19 with TRBJ2-2; perhaps TRBD1 as D (6 bases). Germline V gene sequence: CDR1 LNHDA, CDR2 SQIVND (reference sequence). The ends were cut back, 4 bases at V and 1 base at J, with 7 bases in the middle. This CDR3 comprises 14 residues. The CDR3 DNA reads TGTGCCAGTAGTACGACAGGGAACACCGGGGAGCTGTTTTTT. Translating it yields CASSTTGNTGELFF.

V usage is TRBV14 and J usage is TRBJ1-2; D is ambiguous. The CDR3 is 15 residues long. Trimming left V 0 bases short and J 2 bases short, with 10 bases between. Germline loops: CDR1 SGHDN, CDR2 FVKESK. For the CDR3, the DNA is TGTGCCAGCAGCCAAGAAAGGAGAGTGAACTATGGCTACACCTTC. Residues: CASSQERRVNYGYTF.

The gene calls are TRBV27 and TRBJ2-7, with D possibly being TRBD1 or TRBD2 (5 bases each). Between the trimmed V and J ends, which lost 6 bases and 3 bases, there was a span of 12 bases. The CDR3 sequence is 13 residues long. From germline, CDR1 is MNHEY and CDR2 SMNVEV (reference sequence). Here the CDR3 reads CASRAGTHYEQYF. The DNA of the CDR3 is TGTGCCAGCAGAGCCGGGACCCACTACGAGCAGTACTTC.

This CDR3 reads CASSADRDVSSYEQYF. The CDR3 region has the DNA TGCGCCAGCAGCGCTGACCGGGACGTTTCCTCCTACGAGCAGTACTTC. The chain employs TRBV5-1 and TRBJ2-7; either TRBD1 or TRBD2 may fit D (5 bases each). Trimming removed 4 bases from V and 0 bases from J, with 17 bases in between. The CDR3 is made up of 16 amino acids. Germline CDR1 is SGHRS and CDR2 is YFSETQ.

The rearrangement joins TRBV7-9 to TRBJ1-1; weak D call: TRBD1 (6 bases). This CDR3 is built from 16 residues. The germline gives CDR1 SEHNR, CDR2 FQNEAQ (reference sequence). The germline V and J ends were trimmed by 6 bases and 1 base, with 18 bases remaining between them. In nucleotides, the CDR3 is TGTGCCAGCAGGCCCACGGGGGGGGGCTCGAACACTGAAGCTTTCTTT. It translates to CASRPTGGGSNTEAFF.